This is a list of T cell receptor beta chains from one sample in a study of blood T cell repertoires in COVID-19. The data were produced by immunoSEQ multiplex PCR, yet TCRdb's version contains in-frame clones alone and is incomplete. This table has 250,000 to 350,000 clones, 80% to 85% appearing once. The specimen sequenced was peripheral blood. These receptors all come from a person aged 65 to 85 with COVID-19, enrolled during active disease. Both conserved end residues are part of each CDR3. The order of the fields is J gene, V gene, CDR3 protein.

j_call: TRBJ2-5; v_call: TRBV6-6; cdr3_aa: CAGPLVDQETQYF
j_call: TRBJ2-1; v_call: TRBV19; cdr3_aa: CASSVGLAGVGKDEQFF
j_call: TRBJ1-6; v_call: TRBV30; cdr3_aa: CAWSTGYNSPLHF
j_call: TRBJ1-1; v_call: TRBV18; cdr3_aa: CASSPQVNTEAFF
j_call: TRBJ2-3; v_call: TRBV6-5; cdr3_aa: CASTGQGLDTQYF
j_call: TRBJ2-1; v_call: TRBV27; cdr3_aa: CASSFIGTSGYEQFF
j_call: TRBJ1-6; v_call: TRBV27; cdr3_aa: CASRPTGVNSPLHF
j_call: TRBJ2-7; v_call: TRBV10-3; cdr3_aa: CAISDDGERGYEQYF
j_call: TRBJ1-6; v_call: TRBV2; cdr3_aa: CASHRGQPYNSPLHF
j_call: TRBJ1-5; v_call: TRBV18; cdr3_aa: CASSPSTGDSPQHF
j_call: TRBJ2-1; v_call: TRBV9; cdr3_aa: CASSVGLAGGSYNEQFF
j_call: TRBJ2-1; v_call: TRBV9; cdr3_aa: CASSVGRQGTYNEQFF
j_call: TRBJ2-7; v_call: TRBV25-1; cdr3_aa: CASSYSSYEQYF
j_call: TRBJ2-5; v_call: TRBV4-2; cdr3_aa: CASSQDGALGAGQETQYF
j_call: TRBJ1-2; v_call: TRBV5-1; cdr3_aa: CASSPYDRGNYGYTF
j_call: TRBJ1-1; v_call: TRBV7-8; cdr3_aa: CASSYIPGGRDLNTEAFF
j_call: TRBJ2-7; v_call: TRBV5-1; cdr3_aa: CASSAADGTGKYEQYF
j_call: TRBJ1-6; v_call: TRBV28; cdr3_aa: CASSRMPTGVLPPLHF
j_call: TRBJ1-1; v_call: TRBV5-1; cdr3_aa: CASSPLTGSMNTEAFF
j_call: TRBJ2-1; v_call: TRBV29-1; cdr3_aa: CSVPSGNEQFF
j_call: TRBJ2-1; v_call: TRBV7-2; cdr3_aa: CASSSYYNEQFF
j_call: TRBJ2-7; v_call: TRBV3-1/TRBV3-2; cdr3_aa: CASSQTGVTYEQYF
j_call: TRBJ2-5; v_call: TRBV11-2; cdr3_aa: CASSLDSTGRGTQYF
j_call: TRBJ1-1; v_call: TRBV3-1/TRBV3-2; cdr3_aa: CASSQEIKGPRLGAFF
j_call: TRBJ2-3; v_call: TRBV5-4; cdr3_aa: CASSLGGTPDTQYF
j_call: TRBJ2-7; v_call: TRBV4-3; cdr3_aa: CASSPDRGSYEQYF
j_call: TRBJ1-2; v_call: TRBV7-7; cdr3_aa: CASSLGRGRVYYGYTF
j_call: TRBJ2-7; v_call: TRBV5-5; cdr3_aa: CASSPGGSSTLYEQYF
j_call: TRBJ1-2; v_call: TRBV4-1; cdr3_aa: CASSQDQSGTELLYGYTF
j_call: TRBJ1-1; v_call: TRBV4-3; cdr3_aa: CASSQGGGRGNTEAFF
j_call: TRBJ2-7; v_call: TRBV27; cdr3_aa: CASRQQVAYEQYF
j_call: TRBJ2-7; v_call: TRBV28; cdr3_aa: CASSPRGQMPYEQYF
j_call: TRBJ1-5; v_call: TRBV5-3; cdr3_aa: CARTKDSTINQPQHF
j_call: TRBJ2-7; v_call: TRBV5-1; cdr3_aa: CASSFQGTGYEQYF
j_call: TRBJ1-4; v_call: TRBV27; cdr3_aa: CASSLLGQVNEKLFF
j_call: TRBJ1-2; v_call: TRBV6-6; cdr3_aa: CASRAETNYGYTF
j_call: TRBJ2-4; v_call: TRBV19; cdr3_aa: CASSITGFKNIQYF
j_call: TRBJ2-3; v_call: TRBV19; cdr3_aa: CASSIVRGRALDTQYF
j_call: TRBJ2-3; v_call: TRBV4-3; cdr3_aa: CASSQSPDRGDTQYF
j_call: TRBJ1-2; v_call: TRBV7-9; cdr3_aa: CASSLDLDTVRGYTF
j_call: TRBJ2-4; v_call: TRBV6-5; cdr3_aa: CASSYTGSGKNIQYF
j_call: TRBJ1-5; v_call: TRBV3-1/TRBV3-2; cdr3_aa: CASHDGIPGDSNQPQHF
j_call: TRBJ1-2; v_call: TRBV9; cdr3_aa: CASSVGAEANYGYTF
j_call: TRBJ1-2; v_call: TRBV5-6; cdr3_aa: CASSLGGLYGYTF
j_call: TRBJ2-5; v_call: TRBV12-3/TRBV12-4; cdr3_aa: CASSFGFGETQYF